Listed below are T cell receptor beta chains from one sample, sequenced in a study of blood T cell repertoires in COVID-19. Clones were sequenced by immunoSEQ multiplex PCR, and TCRdb holds only the in-frame ones, with some missing. The table lists about 210,000 clones, around 89% of them singletons. Sequenced sample: peripheral blood. These receptors were taken from a woman between 35 and 50 years old with acute or convalescent COVID-19. The CDR3 runs from the conserved cysteine through the conserved F or W. D genes are given only for firm matches. Rows give clone size only sometimes, using once, few, many, or a class for an expanded clone.

j_gene | d_gene | v_gene | abundance | CDR3nt | CDR3aa
TRBJ1-5 | TRBD1 | TRBV30 | - | TGTGCCTGGAGTTTCGGGACAGCGTATAGCAATCAGCCCCAGCATTTT | CAWSFGTAYSNQPQHF
TRBJ2-1 | TRBD1 | TRBV6-5 | - | TGTGCCGTCCAGGGGGCTTTCTCCTACAATGAGCAGTTCTTC | CAVQGAFSYNEQFF
TRBJ1-6 | TRBD1 | TRBV27 | - | TGTGCCAGCACCATCGTAGGGGGCGTTTCACCCCTCCACTTT | CASTIVGGVSPLHF
TRBJ1-1 | - | TRBV5-6 | - | TGTGCCAGCAGCTTGGCGACAGGAGCAGTATGGGACACTGAAGCTTTCTTT | CASSLATGAVWDTEAFF
TRBJ2-4 | TRBD2 | TRBV13 | - | TGTGCCAGCAGCTCCGGGACTAGCGGTTCCCATGGGGACATTCAGTACTTC | CASSSGTSGSHGDIQYF
TRBJ2-1 | TRBD1 | TRBV19 | - | TGTGCCAGTACCGACAGGGGCCGTAGCTACAATGAGCAGTTCTTC | CASTDRGRSYNEQFF
TRBJ1-2 | - | TRBV2 | - | TGTGCCAGCAGTGATTCGGCAGGGGATGGCTACACCTTC | CASSDSAGDGYTF
TRBJ2-1 | TRBD2 | TRBV5-1 | - | TGCGCCAGCAGCTTGGATCGGACTAGCGGTTACTCCTACAATGAGCAGTTCTTC | CASSLDRTSGYSYNEQFF
TRBJ1-2 | - | TRBV6-5 | - | TGTGCCAGCACCCCCCCGGGTAACTATGGCTACACCTTC | CASTPPGNYGYTF
TRBJ1-6 | - | TRBV19 | - | TGTGCCAGTAGTATAGATGGGGGGGCGACGAATTCACCCCTCCACTTT | CASSIDGGATNSPLHF
TRBJ1-2 | - | TRBV27 | - | TGTGCCAGTAGACAAACGGCTAACTATGGCTACACCTTC | CASRQTANYGYTF
TRBJ1-4 | - | TRBV11-2 | once | TGTGCCAGCAGCTCGGGTGACGCAACTAATGAAAAACTGTTTTTT | CASSSGDATNEKLFF
TRBJ1-4 | - | TRBV2 | - | TGTGCCAGCAGTGAACTTCCGGGGAGGGGTGAAAAACTGTTTTTT | CASSELPGRGEKLFF
TRBJ2-5 | TRBD2 | TRBV5-1 | - | TGCGCCAGCAATCTAGCGGGGGGGCGTGAGACCCAGTACTTC | CASNLAGGRETQYF
TRBJ1-5 | - | TRBV14 | - | TGTGCCAGCAGCCAAAATCCCGCGACAGAGAAAAATCAGCCCCAGCATTTT | CASSQNPATEKNQPQHF
TRBJ2-3 | TRBD2 | TRBV7-2 | - | TGTGCCAGCAGCCTAGCGGGGGGGGCAGATACGCAGTATTTT | CASSLAGGADTQYF
TRBJ1-5 | - | TRBV2 | - | TGTGCCAGCAGCGGGGACACACCACGGTATAGCAATCAGCCCCAGCATTTT | CASSGDTPRYSNQPQHF
TRBJ1-1 | TRBD1 | TRBV7-6 | - | TGTGCCAGCAGCTTATCTTGGTATCAAGGGGACAGAGCTTTGAACACTGAAGCTTTCTTT | CASSLSWYQGDRALNTEAFF
TRBJ1-1 | - | TRBV10-3 | - | TGTGCCATCAGTGAGCGGGGACAAGGGAACACTGAAGCTTTCTTT | CAISERGQGNTEAFF
TRBJ2-1 | - | TRBV19 | few | TGTGCCAGTAGTATAGAACAGGGTTCCTACAATGAGCAGTTCTTC | CASSIEQGSYNEQFF
TRBJ2-1 | - | TRBV6-5 | - | TGTGCCAGTGACAGGTACAATGAGCAGTTCTTC | CASDRYNEQFF
TRBJ1-3 | - | TRBV4-1 | - | TGCGCCAGCAGCCAAGTAATGGCGGGGGGCGGTGGAAACACCATATATTTT | CASSQVMAGGGGNTIYF
TRBJ2-4 | TRBD1 | TRBV15 | once | TGTGCCACCAGCAGGAGACCGGGACAGGGCATGAACATTCAGTACTTC | CATSRRPGQGMNIQYF
TRBJ1-6 | - | TRBV19 | - | TGTGCCAGTAGTATATCGGGACTGAATAATTCACCCCTCCACTTT | CASSISGLNNSPLHF
TRBJ1-2 | - | TRBV2 | few | TGTGCCAGCAGTGGACCGGGCAGGGGCGGCGGCTACACCTTC | CASSGPGRGGGYTF
TRBJ1-1 | - | TRBV11-2 | few | - | CASSFGQGATFF
TRBJ1-3 | - | TRBV11-2 | - | TGTGCCAGCAATCGGGGGGTCCCCTCTGGAAACACCATATATTTT | CASNRGVPSGNTIYF
TRBJ2-2 | - | TRBV5-1 | - | TGCGCCAGCAGCTTGGAGGGCAGGGCGCGCACCGGGGAGCTGTTTTTT | CASSLEGRARTGELFF
TRBJ1-1 | TRBD1 | TRBV18 | - | TGTGCCAGCTCACCACCCGACAGGGACCCTCGAAACACTGAAGCTTTCTTT | CASSPPDRDPRNTEAFF
TRBJ2-2 | TRBD1 | TRBV24-1 | - | TGTGCCACCGGCGGGACAGGGGGCACCGGGGAGCTGTTTTTT | CATGGTGGTGELFF
TRBJ1-4 | TRBD1 | TRBV5-1 | - | TGCGCCAGCAGCTTGGTACAGGGGGGTTCGGAAAAACTGTTTTTT | CASSLVQGGSEKLFF
TRBJ1-5 | - | TRBV28 | once | TGTGCCAGCAGTTTGGGGCTGGGGATCAATCAGCCCCAGCATTTT | CASSLGLGINQPQHF
TRBJ1-1 | - | TRBV5-6 | - | TGTGCCAGCAGCTTGCTCTGGGGGGAGGTTTACACTGAAGCTTTCTTT | CASSLLWGEVYTEAFF
TRBJ1-2 | - | TRBV4-1 | - | TGCGCCAGCAGCCCGCTCGGGGACACTGGCTACACCTTC | CASSPLGDTGYTF
TRBJ2-2 | TRBD1 | TRBV5-1 | - | TGCGCCAGCAGCTTGCCGTCGGGACAGGGGGACACCGGGGAGCTGTTTTTT | CASSLPSGQGDTGELFF
TRBJ2-5 | - | TRBV11-3 | - | TGTGCCAGCAGCCCGGGTTTTAGGGGGGAGACCCAGTACTTC | CASSPGFRGETQYF
TRBJ1-1 | - | TRBV27 | - | TGTGCCAGCAGCGCGGTCGGGGTGAAAACTGAAGCTTTCTTT | CASSAVGVKTEAFF
TRBJ1-1 | TRBD1 | TRBV2 | - | TGTGCCAGCAGGGGGACAGGGCCCGAAGCTTTCTTT | CASRGTGPEAFF
TRBJ2-3 | - | TRBV9 | - | TGTGCCAGCAGCGCGAGCACAGATACGCAGTATTTT | CASSASTDTQYF
TRBJ2-3 | TRBD2 | TRBV4-1 | - | TGCGCCAGCAGCCAGGGGGGGGGAGCAGATACGCAGTATTTT | CASSQGGGADTQYF
TRBJ2-1 | TRBD2 | TRBV4-2 | - | TGTGCCAGCAGCCACGCGACTAGCCGAAGCTCCTACAATGAGCAGTTCTTC | CASSHATSRSSYNEQFF
TRBJ1-1 | - | TRBV7-8 | - | TGTGCCAGCAGCTTACTCAGACAGACCCTGAACACTGAAGCTTTCTTT | CASSLLRQTLNTEAFF
TRBJ2-3 | - | TRBV11-2 | - | TGTGCCAGCAGCCCCCTTCCGGGAGATACGCAGTATTTT | CASSPLPGDTQYF
TRBJ1-2 | TRBD1 | TRBV6-5 | - | TGTGCCAGCAGTTCGACAGGGGGGGACTACACCTTC | CASSSTGGDYTF
TRBJ1-1 | - | TRBV30 | - | TGTGCCTGGAGCCCCATCGCACCAGGGAACACTGAAGCTTTCTTT | CAWSPIAPGNTEAFF
TRBJ2-3 | TRBD1 | TRBV24-1 | once | TGTGCCACCAGTGGTCCGACAGGGGTGGAAGGCACAGATACGCAGTATTTT | CATSGPTGVEGTDTQYF
TRBJ2-3 | TRBD1 | TRBV24-1 | - | TGTGCCACCAGTGATACGCTGGCAGGACAGGGGTCCTCTGATACGCAGTATTTT | CATSDTLAGQGSSDTQYF
TRBJ1-1 | - | TRBV19 | - | TGTGCCAGTAGTATTTCACAGGGTAAGGCTGAAGCTTTCTTT | CASSISQGKAEAFF
TRBJ2-1 | - | TRBV11-3 | once | TGTGCCAGCAGCTTAACGGGGAGTAATGAGCAGTTCTTC | CASSLTGSNEQFF
TRBJ1-3 | - | TRBV6-5 | - | TGTGCCAGCAGTTACCACCGGGGGGCAGCTGGAAACACCATATATTTT | CASSYHRGAAGNTIYF
TRBJ1-5 | TRBD1 | TRBV4-1 | - | TGCGCCAGCAGCCAAGATAAACTGGGACAGGGAATACGGAGCAATCAGCCCCAGCATTTT | CASSQDKLGQGIRSNQPQHF
TRBJ1-5 | - | TRBV7-8 | - | TGTGCCAGCAGCTCCAGTTGGAGCAATCAGCCCCAGCATTTT | CASSSSWSNQPQHF